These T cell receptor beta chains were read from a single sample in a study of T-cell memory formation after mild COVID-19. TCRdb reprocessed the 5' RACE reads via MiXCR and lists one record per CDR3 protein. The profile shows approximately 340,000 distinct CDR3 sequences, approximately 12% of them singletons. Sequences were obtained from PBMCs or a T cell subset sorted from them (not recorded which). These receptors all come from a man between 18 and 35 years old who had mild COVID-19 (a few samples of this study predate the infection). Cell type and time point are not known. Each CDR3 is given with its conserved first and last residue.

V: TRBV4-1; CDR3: CASSPTTTGGAQETQYF
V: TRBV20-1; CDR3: CSARNNEKLFF
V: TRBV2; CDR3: CASRSGGGPQETQYF
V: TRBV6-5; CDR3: CASSSAFSYEQYF
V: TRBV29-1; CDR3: CSVDQGTDTQYF
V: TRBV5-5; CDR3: CASSLGSNTGELFF
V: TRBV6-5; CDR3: CASSPDRAYSFF
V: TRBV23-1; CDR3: CASSHSQGPEKFF
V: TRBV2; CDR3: CASRGQGGSADTQYF
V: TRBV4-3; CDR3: CASSHSVDWLSTDTQYF
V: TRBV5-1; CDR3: CASSPGDFGDTQYF
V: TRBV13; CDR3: CASSPDGANYGYTF